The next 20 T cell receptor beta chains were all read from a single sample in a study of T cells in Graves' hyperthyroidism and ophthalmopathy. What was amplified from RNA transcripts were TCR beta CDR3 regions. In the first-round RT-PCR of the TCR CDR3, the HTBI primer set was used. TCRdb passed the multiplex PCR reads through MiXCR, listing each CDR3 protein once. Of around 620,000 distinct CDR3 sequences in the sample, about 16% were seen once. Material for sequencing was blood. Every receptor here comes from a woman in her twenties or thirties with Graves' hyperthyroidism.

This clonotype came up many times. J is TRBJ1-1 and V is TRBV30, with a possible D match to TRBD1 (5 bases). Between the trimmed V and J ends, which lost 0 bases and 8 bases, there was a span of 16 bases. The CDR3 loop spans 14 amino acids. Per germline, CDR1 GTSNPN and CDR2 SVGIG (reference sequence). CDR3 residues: CAWSVPGMIVEAFF. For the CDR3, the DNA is TGTGCCTGGAGTGTCCCAGGGATGATCGTGGAAGCTTTCTTT.

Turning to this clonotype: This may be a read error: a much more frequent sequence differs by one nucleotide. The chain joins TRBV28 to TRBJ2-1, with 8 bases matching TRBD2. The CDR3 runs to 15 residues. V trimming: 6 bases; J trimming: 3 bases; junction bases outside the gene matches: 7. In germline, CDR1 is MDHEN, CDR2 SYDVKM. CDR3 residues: CASSEERESYNEQFF. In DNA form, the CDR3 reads TGTGCCAGCAGCGAGGAGCGGGAGAGCTACAATGAGCAGTTCTTC.

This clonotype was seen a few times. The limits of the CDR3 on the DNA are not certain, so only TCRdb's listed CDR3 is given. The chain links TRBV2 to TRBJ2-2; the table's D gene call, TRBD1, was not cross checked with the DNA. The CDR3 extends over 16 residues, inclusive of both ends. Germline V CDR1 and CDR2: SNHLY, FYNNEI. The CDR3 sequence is CASSDILGGNPGSCFF.

This CDR3 is CSVETSGNTGELFF. In nucleotides, the CDR3 is TGCAGCGTTGAGACTAGCGGAAACACCGGGGAGCTGTTTTTT. This chain connects TRBV29-1 to TRBJ2-2; the match to TRBD2 covers 9 bases. The CDR3 sequence is 14 residues long. Germline lookup yields CDR1 SQVTM and CDR2 ANQGSEA. V dropped 3 bases and J dropped 2; count of bases not matched to a gene: 1.

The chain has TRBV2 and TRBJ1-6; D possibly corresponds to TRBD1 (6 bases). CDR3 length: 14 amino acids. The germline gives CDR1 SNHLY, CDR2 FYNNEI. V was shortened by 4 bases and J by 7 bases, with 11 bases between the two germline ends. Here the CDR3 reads CASSALRGNSPLHF. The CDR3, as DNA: TGTGCCAGCAGTGCACTCAGGGGAAATTCACCCCTCCACTTT.

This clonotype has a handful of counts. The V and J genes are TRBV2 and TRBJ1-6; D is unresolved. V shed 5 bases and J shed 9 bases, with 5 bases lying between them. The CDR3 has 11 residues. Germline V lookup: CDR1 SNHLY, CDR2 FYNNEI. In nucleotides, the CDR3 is TGTGCCAGCAGTATCGGTTCACCCCTCCACTTT. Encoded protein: CASSIGSPLHF.

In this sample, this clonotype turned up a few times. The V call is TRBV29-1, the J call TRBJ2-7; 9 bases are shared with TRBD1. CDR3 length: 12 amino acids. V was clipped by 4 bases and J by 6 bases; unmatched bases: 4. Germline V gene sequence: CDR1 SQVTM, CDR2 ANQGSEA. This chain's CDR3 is CSVGRQGGEQYF. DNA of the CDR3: TGCAGCGTTGGGAGACAGGGGGGCGAGCAGTACTTC.

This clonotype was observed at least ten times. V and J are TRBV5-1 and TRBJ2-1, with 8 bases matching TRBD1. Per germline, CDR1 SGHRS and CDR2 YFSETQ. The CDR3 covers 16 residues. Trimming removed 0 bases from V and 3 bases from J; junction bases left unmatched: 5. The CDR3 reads CASSLVAGGVYNEQFF. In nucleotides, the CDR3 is TGCGCCAGCAGCTTGGTGGCAGGGGGCGTCTACAATGAGCAGTTCTTC.

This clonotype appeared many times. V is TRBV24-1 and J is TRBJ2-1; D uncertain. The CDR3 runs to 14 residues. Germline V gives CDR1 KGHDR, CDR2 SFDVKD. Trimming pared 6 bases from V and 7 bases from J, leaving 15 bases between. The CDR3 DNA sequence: TGTGCCACCAGTCCTACTTCTGAGATGAATGAGCAGTTCTTC. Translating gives CATSPTSEMNEQFF.

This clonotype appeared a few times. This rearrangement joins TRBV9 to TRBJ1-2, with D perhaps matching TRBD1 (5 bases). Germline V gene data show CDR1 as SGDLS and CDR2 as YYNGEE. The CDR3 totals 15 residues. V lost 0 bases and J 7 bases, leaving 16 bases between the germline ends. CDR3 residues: CASSVEVGPGGGYTF. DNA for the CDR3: TGTGCCAGCAGCGTAGAAGTGGGACCGGGGGGTGGCTACACCTTC.

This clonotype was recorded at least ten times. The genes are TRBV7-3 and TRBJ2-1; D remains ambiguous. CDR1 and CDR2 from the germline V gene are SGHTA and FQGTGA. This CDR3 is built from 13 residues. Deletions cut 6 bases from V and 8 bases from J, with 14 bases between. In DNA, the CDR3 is TGTGCCAGCAGGTCGCAGGTGGGGTATGAGCAGTTCTTC. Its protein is CASRSQVGYEQFF.

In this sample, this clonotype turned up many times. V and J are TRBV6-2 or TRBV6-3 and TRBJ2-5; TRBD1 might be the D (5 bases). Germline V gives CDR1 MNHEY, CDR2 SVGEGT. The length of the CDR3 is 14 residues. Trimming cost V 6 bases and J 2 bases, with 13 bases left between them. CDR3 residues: CASSDQGSQETQYF. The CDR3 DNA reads TGTGCCAGCAGCGACCAGGGTTCTCAAGAGACCCAGTACTTC.

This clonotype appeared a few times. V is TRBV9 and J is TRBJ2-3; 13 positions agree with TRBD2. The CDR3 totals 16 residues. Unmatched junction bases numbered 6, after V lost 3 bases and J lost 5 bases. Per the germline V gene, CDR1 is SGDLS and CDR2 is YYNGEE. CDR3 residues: CASSAGTSGTLDTQYF. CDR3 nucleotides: TGTGCCAGCAGCGCCGGGACTAGCGGGACACTAGATACGCAGTATTTT.

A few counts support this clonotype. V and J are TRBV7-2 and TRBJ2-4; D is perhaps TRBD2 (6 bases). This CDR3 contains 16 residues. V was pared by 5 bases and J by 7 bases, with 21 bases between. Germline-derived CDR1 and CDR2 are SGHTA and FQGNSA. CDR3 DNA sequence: TGTGCCAGCAGCCGGGACTTATCGGTGGGGATCAACATTCAGTACTTC. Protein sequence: CASSRDLSVGINIQYF. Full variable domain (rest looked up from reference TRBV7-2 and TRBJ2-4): GAGVSQSPSNKVTEKGKDVELRCDPISGHTALYWYRQSLGQGLEFLIYFQGNSAPDKSGLPSDRFSAERTGGSVSTLTIQRTQQEDSAVYLCASSRDLSVGINIQYFGAGTRLSVL.

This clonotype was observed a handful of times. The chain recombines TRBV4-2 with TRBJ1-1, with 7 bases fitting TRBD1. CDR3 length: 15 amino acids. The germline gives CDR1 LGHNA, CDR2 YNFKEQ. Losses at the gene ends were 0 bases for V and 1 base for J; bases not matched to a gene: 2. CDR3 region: CASSQEYRGNTEAFF. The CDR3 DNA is TGTGCCAGCAGCCAAGAATACAGGGGGAACACTGAAGCTTTCTTT.

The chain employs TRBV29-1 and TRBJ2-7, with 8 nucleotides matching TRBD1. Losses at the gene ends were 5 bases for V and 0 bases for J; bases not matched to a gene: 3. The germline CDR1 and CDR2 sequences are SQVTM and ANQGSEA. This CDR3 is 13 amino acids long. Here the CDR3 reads CSVQTGDSYEQYF. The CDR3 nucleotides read TGCAGCGTTCAGACAGGGGACTCCTACGAGCAGTACTTC.

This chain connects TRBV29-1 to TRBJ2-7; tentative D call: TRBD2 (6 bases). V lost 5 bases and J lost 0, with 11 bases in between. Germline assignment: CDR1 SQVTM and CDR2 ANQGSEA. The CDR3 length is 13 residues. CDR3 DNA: TGCAGCGTTATGGAGGGCGTCTCCTACGAGCAGTACTTC. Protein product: CSVMEGVSYEQYF.

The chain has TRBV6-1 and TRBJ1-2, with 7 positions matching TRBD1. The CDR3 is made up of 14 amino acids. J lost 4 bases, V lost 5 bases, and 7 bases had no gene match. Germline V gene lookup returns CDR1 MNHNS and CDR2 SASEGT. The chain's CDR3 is CASSPRDRTYGYTF. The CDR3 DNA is TGTGCCAGCAGTCCCCGGGACAGAACCTATGGCTACACCTTC.

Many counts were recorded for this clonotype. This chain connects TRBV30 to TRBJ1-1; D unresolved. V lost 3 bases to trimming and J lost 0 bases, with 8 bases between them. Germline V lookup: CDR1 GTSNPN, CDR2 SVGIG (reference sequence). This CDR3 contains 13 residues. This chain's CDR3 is CAWRKRMNTEAFF. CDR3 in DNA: TGTGCCTGGAGAAAGCGGATGAACACTGAAGCTTTCTTT.

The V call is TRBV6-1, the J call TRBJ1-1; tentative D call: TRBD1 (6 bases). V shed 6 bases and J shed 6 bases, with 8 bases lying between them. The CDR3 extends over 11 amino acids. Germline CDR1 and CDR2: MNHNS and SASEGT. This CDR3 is CASRDSPEAFF. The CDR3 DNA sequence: TGTGCCAGCAGGGACAGCCCTGAAGCTTTCTTT.